A selection of T cell receptor beta chains follows, all from one sample in a study of cytomegalovirus exposure and HLA in healthy donors. Sequencing was performed with immunoSEQ multiplex PCR; in TCRdb, only in-frame clones are kept and a portion is missing. The sample consists of about 190,000 clones, about four fifths of them appearing once. Sequencing was carried out using PBMCs. The receptors here all came from a man aged 30 to 45 in good health and CMV-seropositive. Each CDR3 is given with its conserved first and last residue.

v_call	j_call	cdr3_aa
TRBV6-5	TRBJ1-6	CASIAGNRNSPLHF
TRBV7-6	TRBJ2-7	CASSLAGPDEQYF
TRBV11-2	TRBJ2-3	CASSLDRGTDTQYF
TRBV18	TRBJ2-1	CASSLQRSNNEQFF
TRBV7-9	TRBJ2-3	CASSLPTGLADTQYF
TRBV27	TRBJ2-2	CASSLRDTGELFF
TRBV5-1	TRBJ2-3	CASSLARGSSTDTQYF
TRBV10-3	TRBJ2-7	CAISEFSGSYEQYF
TRBV10-2	TRBJ2-7	CASSGLFGDSEQYF
TRBV28	TRBJ1-2	CASSFPVMRARGYGYTF